This is a list of T cell receptor beta chains from one sample in a study of T-cell reconstitution after alpha-beta-depleted transplantation in children. TCRdb re-analysed the PCR reads in MiXCR, keeping a single row per CDR3 protein. Among 600,000 to 700,000 distinct CDR3 sequences listed, less than 15% were seen once. The sample was PBMCs, taken before TCRalphabeta/CD19-depleted stem cell transplant. The source is a girl aged 2-10 years with congenital amegakaryocytic thrombocytopenia, due to receive a stem cell transplant. Both conserved end residues are part of each CDR3. The D gene is left open where the match is weak. Expanded clones get a size class; other rows say once, few or many, or leave the size out.

J: TRBJ2-2
size: NA
D: NA
V: TRBV5-1
CDR3: CASSRSSANTGELFF
DNA: TGCGCCAGCAGCCGTAGTAGTGCGAACACCGGGGAGCTGTTTTTT

J: TRBJ1-2
size: few
D: NA
V: TRBV12-3/TRBV12-4
CDR3: CASSLRTRNYGYTF
DNA: TGTGCCAGCAGTTTGCGCACGCGAAACTATGGCTACACCTTC

J: TRBJ2-7
size: many
D: NA
V: TRBV29-1
CDR3: CSVEDLENEQYF
DNA: TGCAGCGTTGAAGATTTAGAAAACGAGCAGTACTTC

J: TRBJ2-3
size: many
D: TRBD2
V: TRBV20-1
CDR3: CSASLLAGTDTQYF
DNA: TGCAGTGCTAGTTTGCTAGCGGGCACAGATACGCAGTATTTT

J: TRBJ1-4
size: few
D: NA
V: TRBV12-3/TRBV12-4
CDR3: CASSSTSTNEKLFF
DNA: TGTGCCAGCAGTTCGACTTCAACTAATGAAAAACTGTTTTTT

J: TRBJ2-7
size: few
D: NA
V: TRBV28
CDR3: CASSFLGTHSYEQYF
DNA: TGTGCCAGCAGTTTCCTCGGGACCCATTCCTACGAGCAGTACTTC

J: TRBJ2-7
size: NA
D: TRBD2
V: TRBV11-2
CDR3: CASSPSGSNTYEQYF
DNA: TGTGCCAGCAGCCCTAGCGGCTCCAACACCTACGAGCAGTACTTC

J: TRBJ2-3
size: many
D: NA
V: TRBV5-1
CDR3: CASSFEGSTDTQYF
DNA: TGCGCCAGCAGCTTCGAGGGTTCCACAGATACGCAGTATTTT

J: TRBJ2-7
size: NA
D: TRBD2
V: TRBV5-1
CDR3: CASSMDAGDSYEQYF
DNA: TGCGCCAGCAGCATGGATGCGGGAGACTCCTACGAGCAGTACTTC

J: TRBJ2-1
size: NA
D: NA
V: TRBV7-6
CDR3: CASSFRARDFNEQFF
DNA: TGTGCCAGCAGCTTCAGGGCTAGGGACTTCAATGAGCAGTTCTTC

J: TRBJ1-4
size: many
D: NA
V: TRBV12-3/TRBV12-4
CDR3: CASSFWDKKNPTGEKLFF
DNA: TGTGCCAGCAGTTTTTGGGACAAAAAAAACCCTACCGGCGAAAAACTGTTTTTT

J: TRBJ2-6
size: NA
D: NA
V: TRBV12-3/TRBV12-4
CDR3: CASHASGANVLTF
DNA: TGTGCCAGCCATGCCTCTGGGGCCAACGTCCTGACTTTC

J: TRBJ1-5
size: many
D: NA
V: TRBV29-1
CDR3: CSVAGTSNQPQHF
DNA: TGCAGCGTTGCCGGGACATCAAATCAGCCCCAGCATTTT

J: TRBJ2-4
size: many
D: NA
V: TRBV5-6
CDR3: CASSTELAKNIQYF
DNA: TGTGCCAGCAGCACAGAGTTAGCCAAAAACATTCAGTACTTC

J: TRBJ2-1
size: many
D: NA
V: TRBV28
CDR3: CASKTLPGGNYNEQFF
DNA: TGTGCCAGCAAGACCCTCCCTGGCGGAAACTACAATGAGCAGTTCTTC

J: TRBJ2-7
size: NA
D: TRBD2
V: TRBV6-1
CDR3: CASGPGRVAYEQYF
DNA: TGTGCCAGCGGCCCGGGGAGGGTCGCCTACGAGCAGTACTTC

J: TRBJ1-2
size: many
D: NA
V: TRBV29-1
CDR3: CSAGDPNYGYTF
DNA: TGCAGCGCGGGGGACCCTAACTATGGCTACACCTTC

J: TRBJ2-2
size: few
D: NA
V: TRBV7-6
CDR3: CASSFGRAAGELFF
DNA: TGTGCCAGCAGCTTTGGCAGGGCGGCCGGGGAGCTGTTTTTT

J: TRBJ2-5
size: many
D: NA
V: TRBV29-1
CDR3: CSVTGVRETQYF
DNA: TGCAGCGTTACCGGTGTTCGAGAGACCCAGTACTTC

J: TRBJ2-5
size: many
D: TRBD2
V: TRBV29-1
CDR3: CSARLSGRPQETQYF
DNA: TGCAGCGCCCGTCTTAGCGGGAGGCCCCAAGAGACCCAGTACTTC

J: TRBJ2-1
size: NA
D: TRBD2
V: TRBV5-1
CDR3: CASSDWISGRPDNEQFF
DNA: TGCGCCAGCAGCGACTGGATCTCCGGGAGGCCCGACAATGAGCAGTTCTTC

J: TRBJ2-5
size: NA
D: NA
V: TRBV11-2
CDR3: CASSSNAQETQYF
DNA: TGTGCCAGCAGCTCGAATGCCCAAGAGACCCAGTACTTC

J: TRBJ2-5
size: many
D: NA
V: TRBV20-1
CDR3: CSAGKRATTETQYF
DNA: TGCAGTGCTGGAAAGCGGGCCACCACAGAGACCCAGTACTTC

J: TRBJ2-3
size: NA
D: TRBD2
V: TRBV6-5
CDR3: CASSYGTSVDTQYF
DNA: TGTGCCAGCAGTTACGGGACTAGTGTTGATACGCAGTATTTT

J: TRBJ1-1
size: few
D: NA
V: TRBV2
CDR3: CASSEFLAEAFF
DNA: TGTGCCAGCAGTGAATTTTTGGCTGAAGCTTTCTTT

J: TRBJ2-5
size: NA
D: NA
V: TRBV2
CDR3: CASVIQETQYF
DNA: TGTGCCTCAGTAATCCAAGAGACCCAGTACTTC

J: TRBJ2-3
size: many
D: NA
V: TRBV5-1
CDR3: CASSPEGERGADTQYF
DNA: TGCGCCAGCAGCCCGGAAGGGGAGAGGGGCGCAGATACGCAGTATTTT

J: TRBJ1-4
size: many
D: NA
V: TRBV16
CDR3: CASSLLRGTNEKLFF
DNA: TGTGCCAGCAGCCTTCTTCGAGGGACTAATGAAAAACTGTTTTTT

J: TRBJ2-7
size: NA
D: NA
V: TRBV18
CDR3: CASSLSDSREQYF
DNA: TGTGCCAGCTCCCTCTCGGACTCGAGGGAGCAGTACTTC

J: TRBJ1-1
size: many
D: TRBD1
V: TRBV29-1
CDR3: CSVVVGGRGKLYTEAFF
DNA: TGCAGCGTGGTTGTAGGTGGCAGGGGGAAACTTTACACTGAAGCTTTCTTT

J: TRBJ1-4
size: many
D: TRBD1
V: TRBV6-5
CDR3: CASSYSGEGAGKLFF
DNA: TGTGCCAGCAGTTACTCTGGGGAGGGGGCGGGAAAACTGTTTTTT

J: TRBJ2-6
size: few
D: NA
V: TRBV2
CDR3: CALRELNLNVLTF
DNA: TGTGCCCTAAGGGAGCTGAATCTCAACGTCCTGACTTTC

J: TRBJ1-5
size: many
D: NA
V: TRBV12-3/TRBV12-4
CDR3: CASSFNGYQPQHF
DNA: TGTGCCAGCAGTTTCAACGGCTATCAGCCCCAGCATTTT

J: TRBJ2-3
size: few
D: NA
V: TRBV7-9
CDR3: CASSPWTAGFSTDTQYF
DNA: TGTGCCAGCAGCCCGTGGACAGCGGGATTTAGCACAGATACGCAGTATTTT

J: TRBJ2-7
size: many
D: NA
V: TRBV6-1
CDR3: CASRKGLFYEQYF
DNA: TGTGCCAGCAGGAAGGGACTCTTCTACGAGCAGTACTTC

J: TRBJ1-1
size: many
D: TRBD1
V: TRBV12-3/TRBV12-4
CDR3: CASSLNRGQAFF
DNA: TGTGCCAGCAGCCTTAACAGGGGGCAAGCTTTCTTT

J: TRBJ2-1
size: many
D: TRBD2
V: TRBV5-1
CDR3: CASSAGRDEQFF
DNA: TGCGCCAGCAGCGCCGGGAGGGATGAGCAGTTCTTC

J: TRBJ2-5
size: NA
D: NA
V: TRBV12-3/TRBV12-4
CDR3: CASRATETQYF
DNA: TGTGCCAGCAGAGCAACAGAGACCCAGTACTTC

J: TRBJ2-1
size: few
D: TRBD2
V: TRBV10-3
CDR3: CAISAVESPGPSGMRSSYNEQFF
DNA: TGTGCCATCAGTGCCGTCGAATCCCCAGGGCCTAGCGGGATGAGAAGCTCCTACAATGAGCAGTTCTTC

J: TRBJ2-2
size: many
D: TRBD1
V: TRBV20-1
CDR3: CSARPGQELFANTGELFF
DNA: TGCAGTGCTAGACCGGGACAGGAGCTGTTCGCGAACACCGGGGAGCTGTTTTTT

J: TRBJ1-1
size: many
D: NA
V: TRBV12-3/TRBV12-4
CDR3: CASGPWEGEAFF
DNA: TGTGCCAGCGGCCCTTGGGAGGGTGAAGCTTTCTTT

J: TRBJ2-1
size: NA
D: NA
V: TRBV7-9
CDR3: CASSSLVSPNEQFF
DNA: TGTGCCAGCAGCTCACTGGTCTCCCCCAATGAGCAGTTCTTC

J: TRBJ2-2
size: many
D: TRBD2
V: TRBV20-1
CDR3: CSAKGTGTSGSGGGELFF
DNA: TGCAGTGCAAAGGGTACCGGGACTAGCGGGAGTGGTGGCGGGGAGCTGTTTTTT

J: TRBJ1-5
size: once
D: NA
V: TRBV12-3/TRBV12-4
CDR3: CATTESLKQPQHF
DNA: TGTGCCACCACGGAGTCCTTGAAGCAGCCCCAGCATTTT

J: TRBJ2-3
size: many
D: TRBD2
V: TRBV6-4
CDR3: CASSATSGKPTDTQYF
DNA: TGTGCCAGCAGTGCGACTAGCGGGAAGCCCACAGATACGCAGTATTTT

J: TRBJ2-7
size: few
D: NA
V: TRBV6-6
CDR3: CASSYRRRNHF
DNA: TGTGCCAGCAGTTACAGACGCAGAAACCACTTC

J: TRBJ2-3
size: NA
D: TRBD2
V: TRBV12-3/TRBV12-4
CDR3: CASSLALAGGFPDTQYF
DNA: TGTGCCAGCAGTTTGGCTCTAGCGGGAGGATTTCCAGATACGCAGTATTTT

J: TRBJ1-2
size: NA
D: NA
V: TRBV5-8
CDR3: CASSRGEVYGYTF
DNA: TGTGCCAGCAGCCGGGGAGAGGTCTATGGCTACACCTTC

J: TRBJ1-1
size: NA
D: NA
V: TRBV29-1
CDR3: CSVDSGGFSEAFF
DNA: TGCAGCGTTGACAGCGGGGGGTTCTCTGAAGCTTTCTTT

J: TRBJ2-1
size: many
D: NA
V: TRBV20-1
CDR3: CSARDLAGDSYNEQFF
DNA: TGCAGTGCTAGAGATCTCGCGGGCGACTCCTACAATGAGCAGTTCTTC

J: TRBJ2-1
size: NA
D: NA
V: TRBV27
CDR3: CASSLIGTQGGWFF
DNA: TGTGCCAGCAGTTTAATCGGGACCCAGGGTGGTTGGTTCTTC

J: TRBJ2-7
size: many
D: NA
V: TRBV20-1
CDR3: CSASSGTSYEQYF
DNA: TGCAGTGCTAGTTCCGGAACCTCCTACGAGCAGTACTTC

J: TRBJ2-2
size: many
D: NA
V: TRBV7-7
CDR3: CASSLDRRTGELFF
DNA: TGTGCCAGCAGCTTAGATAGGCGTACCGGGGAGCTGTTTTTT

J: TRBJ1-4
size: many
D: NA
V: TRBV28
CDR3: CASSFGTREKLFF
DNA: TGTGCCAGCAGTTTCGGGACACGTGAAAAACTGTTTTTT

J: TRBJ1-5
size: many
D: NA
V: TRBV12-3/TRBV12-4
CDR3: CASISGVLRNQPQHF
DNA: TGTGCCAGCATAAGTGGAGTTCTCCGAAATCAGCCCCAGCATTTT

J: TRBJ2-1
size: NA
D: NA
V: TRBV20-1
CDR3: CSVHTLSGPGRRGEQFF
DNA: TGCAGTGTTCACACCCTTTCGGGCCCAGGGAGGCGCGGTGAGCAGTTCTTC